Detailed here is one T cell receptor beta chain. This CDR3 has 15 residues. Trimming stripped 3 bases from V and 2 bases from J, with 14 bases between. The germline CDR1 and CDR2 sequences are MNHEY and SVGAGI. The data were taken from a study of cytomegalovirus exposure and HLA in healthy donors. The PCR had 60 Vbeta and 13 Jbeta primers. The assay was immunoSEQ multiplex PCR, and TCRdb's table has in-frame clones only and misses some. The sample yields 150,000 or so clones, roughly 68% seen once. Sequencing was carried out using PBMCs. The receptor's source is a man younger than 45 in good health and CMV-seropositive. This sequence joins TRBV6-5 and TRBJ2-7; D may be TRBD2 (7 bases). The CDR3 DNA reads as TGTGCCAGCAGTTATTCGGGGGGCACCGCCTACGAGCAGTACTTC. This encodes CASSYSGGTAYEQYF.